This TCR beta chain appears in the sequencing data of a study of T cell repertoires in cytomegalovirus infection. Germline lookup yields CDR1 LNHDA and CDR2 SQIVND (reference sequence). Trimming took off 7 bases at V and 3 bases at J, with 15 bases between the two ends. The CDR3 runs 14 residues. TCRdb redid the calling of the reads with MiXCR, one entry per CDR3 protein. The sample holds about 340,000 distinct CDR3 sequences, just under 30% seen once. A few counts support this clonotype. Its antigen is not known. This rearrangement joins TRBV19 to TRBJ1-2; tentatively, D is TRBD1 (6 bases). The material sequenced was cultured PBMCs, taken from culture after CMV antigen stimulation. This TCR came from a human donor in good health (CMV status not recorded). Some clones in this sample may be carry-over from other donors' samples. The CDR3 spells CASIARGFDYGYTF. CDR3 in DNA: TGTGCCAGTATTGCGAGGGGGTTCGACTATGGCTACACCTTC.